Below, 6 T cell receptor beta chains from the same sample are listed, as sequenced in a study of cytomegalovirus exposure and HLA in healthy donors. Researchers ran the PCR with 60 Vbeta and 13 Jbeta primers. Data came from immunoSEQ multiplex PCR; TCRdb stores just in-frame clones and leaves some out. The table lists around 150,000 clones, approximately 72% of them singletons. Sample: PBMCs. The source is a female donor in good health and CMV-seronegative.

The J gene is TRBJ1-1, the V gene TRBV6-5, with 8 bases aligning to TRBD1. The CDR3 contains 14 residues. Germline V gene data show CDR1 as MNHEY and CDR2 as SVGAGI. The trim removed 2 bases at V and 3 bases at J, leaving 2 bases unmatched. The DNA of the CDR3 is TGTGCCAGCAGTTACACGGACAGGGACACTGAAGCTTTCTTT. It specifies CASSYTDRDTEAFF.

The chain is built from TRBV30 and TRBJ1-2; 7 nucleotides agree with TRBD1. V shed 3 bases and J 7 bases; nucleotides not matched to a gene: 29. Germline assignment: CDR1 GTSNPN and CDR2 SVGIG (reference sequence). This CDR3 is built from 20 residues. In nucleotides, the CDR3 is TGTGCCTGGAGGCAAAGGGAACTAGTACGGGACAGATTTCTCGGTGCTGGCTACACCTTC. Protein: CAWRQRELVRDRFLGAGYTF.

The chain has TRBV11-2 and TRBJ1-2; 10 nucleotides agree with TRBD1. Germline V lookup: CDR1 SGHAT, CDR2 FQNNGV. This CDR3 comprises 14 residues. V dropped 7 bases and J dropped 3; count of bases not matched to a gene: 5. The CDR3 DNA is TGTGCCAGCACCGGGACAGGGGCATACTATGGCTACACCTTC. Translating it yields CASTGTGAYYGYTF.

This clone was seen more than once but under ten times. This chain connects TRBV5-1 to TRBJ1-6; 7 bases are a match to TRBD1. Germline lookup yields CDR1 SGHRS and CDR2 YFSETQ. The J segment lost 13 bases and the V segment lost 0 bases, leaving 13 bases of the junction unmatched. The CDR3 spans 16 residues. CDR3 region: CASSLGDPGQPSPLHF. The CDR3 DNA follows: TGCGCCAGCAGCTTGGGAGACCCGGGACAGCCGTCTCCCCTCCACTTT.

The count of this clone is one. The chain joins TRBV19 to TRBJ2-7; a weak D match, TRBD2 (6 bases). Germline-derived CDR1 and CDR2 are LNHDA and SQIVND (reference sequence). The CDR3 length is 16 residues. The V gene lost 1 base and the J gene lost 1 base, with 14 bases spanning the gap. The CDR3 reads CASSIAGGLGSYEQYF. CDR3 nucleotides: TGTGCCAGTAGTATAGCTGGGGGACTTGGATCCTACGAGCAGTACTTC. Full variable domain (missing parts from reference TRBV19 and TRBJ2-7): DGGITQSPKYLFRKEGQNVTLSCEQNLNHDAMYWYRQDPGQGLRLIYYSQIVNDFQKGDIAEGYSVSREKKESFPLTVTSAQKNPTAFYLCASSIAGGLGSYEQYFGPGTRLTVT.

The chain is built from TRBV25-1 and TRBJ2-5; 7 bases match TRBD2. CDR1 and CDR2 (germline): MGHDK, SYGVNS. Trimming took 4 bases from V and 11 from J; bases not matched to a gene: 10. The CDR3 runs 13 residues. The CDR3 region is CASSADTRGEQYF. The CDR3 DNA is TGTGCCAGCAGTGCGGACACCCGGGGGGAGCAGTACTTC.